This passage covers 24 T cell receptor beta chains from one sample sequenced in a study of blood T cell repertoires in COVID-19. Using immunoSEQ multiplex PCR, the repertoire was profiled, and TCRdb retains in-frame clones only, with some absent. Of roughly 250,000 clones detected, 85% to 90% appear once; the ten largest clones hold around 2%. The sample was PBMCs or T cells enriched from blood (not recorded which). Every receptor here comes from a woman under 30 who had recovered from COVID-19.

This clone has more than one count but fewer than ten. This chain uses TRBV4-1 with TRBJ2-7; 7 bases map to TRBD2. The CDR3 runs 15 residues. CDR1 and CDR2 from the germline V gene are MGHRA and YSYEKL. With 1 base clipped from V and 1 base from J, the junction kept 4 bases outside the gene matches. The CDR3 coding sequence is TGCGCCAGCAGCCAAGGTTGGGAGGGTTCCTACGAGCAGTACTTC. Protein sequence: CASSQGWEGSYEQYF.

On this clone: The identical CDR3 is also encoded by other nucleotide sequences in the sample. The chain recombines TRBV18 with TRBJ1-1; D might be TRBD1 (6 bases). Germline V gene lookup returns CDR1 KGHSH and CDR2 LQKENI. V was shortened by 1 base and J by 3 bases, with 9 bases between the two germline ends. This CDR3 comprises 14 residues. The CDR3 region has the DNA TGTGCCAGCTCACCACAGGGGGTGGACACTGAAGCTTTCTTT. It yields the protein CASSPQGVDTEAFF.

The chain carries TRBV7-8 and TRBJ2-7; TRBD1 matches 9 bases. With 5 bases clipped from V and 3 bases from J, the junction kept 5 bases outside the gene matches. From germline, CDR1 is SGHVS and CDR2 FQNEAQ. The CDR3 contains 14 residues. CDR3 coding DNA: TGTGCCAGCAGCGAGCGACAGGGGGGCTACGAGCAGTACTTC. Its protein is CASSERQGGYEQYF.

J is TRBJ2-1 and V is TRBV27, with 10 bases lining up with TRBD2. The CDR3 length is 16 residues. V trimming: 3 bases; J trimming: 2 bases; junction bases outside the gene matches: 4. Germline lookup yields CDR1 MNHEY and CDR2 SMNVEV (reference sequence). CDR3 region: CASSLTTSGAYNEQFF. CDR3 DNA: TGTGCCAGCAGTTTGACTACTAGCGGGGCCTACAATGAGCAGTTCTTC.

The CDR3 DNA follows: TGCAGCGTGGCAGACAGTCACACTGAAGCTTTCTTT. This translates into CSVADSHTEAFF. The chain joins TRBV29-1 to TRBJ1-1; possible D gene TRBD1, 5 bases. The CDR3 has 12 residues. Deletions cut 6 bases from V and 3 bases from J, with 11 bases between. Germline V gene sequence: CDR1 SQVTM, CDR2 ANQGSEA. Supplemented by reference TRBV29-1 and TRBJ1-1, the full variable domain reads SAVISQKPSRDICQRGTSLTIQCQVDSQVTMMFWYRQQPGQSLTLIATANQGSEATYESGFVIDKFPISRPNLTFSTLTVSNMSPEDSSIYLCSVADSHTEAFFGQGTRLTVV.

A single count supports this clone. V and J are TRBV28 and TRBJ2-7, with a tentative D call TRBD2 (5 bases). The CDR3 extends over 16 amino acids. Germline V gene lookup returns CDR1 MDHEN and CDR2 SYDVKM. Deletions cut 2 bases from V and 1 base from J, with 15 bases between. The CDR3 here is CASSLVSGFVSYEQYF. The CDR3, as DNA: TGTGCCAGCAGTTTAGTGTCGGGGTTTGTATCCTACGAGCAGTACTTC.

The chain links TRBV6-1 to TRBJ2-3; D unclear. V shed 3 bases and J shed 2 bases, with 9 bases lying between them. Germline loops: CDR1 MNHNS, CDR2 SASEGT. This CDR3 has 14 residues. Here the CDR3 DNA reads TGTGCCAGCAGTGATTCGGTTCCCACAGATACGCAGTATTTT. Translating it yields CASSDSVPTDTQYF.

The genes are TRBV7-8 and TRBJ2-5; D possibly corresponds to TRBD1 (5 bases). V lost 5 bases to trimming and J lost 5 bases, with 18 bases between them. CDR1 and CDR2 from the germline V gene are SGHVS and FQNEAQ. The length of the CDR3 is 15 residues. The CDR3 DNA follows: TGTGCCAGCAGCCCTTCTTGGACAAGGGTGGAGACCCAGTACTTC. It yields the protein CASSPSWTRVETQYF.

This clone was observed once. V and J are TRBV13 and TRBJ1-1, with D maybe TRBD1 (6 bases). In germline, CDR1 is PRHDT, CDR2 FYEKMQ (reference sequence). The CDR3 has 12 residues. Trimming took off 3 bases at V and 13 bases at J, with 15 bases between the two ends. The CDR3 here is CASSFAGVEGFF. The CDR3 nucleotides are TGTGCCAGCAGCTTTGCAGGGGTCGAGGGTTTCTTT.

This clone was seen once. The chain joins TRBV2 to TRBJ1-3, with D unclear. Germline CDR1 and CDR2: SNHLY and FYNNEI. Trimming cost V 0 bases and J 4 bases, with 7 bases left between them. The CDR3 runs 14 residues. The CDR3, as DNA: TGTGCCAGCAGTGAAGCGCGGGCAGGAAACACCATATATTTT. Residues: CASSEARAGNTIYF.

The chain uses TRBV3-1 (or the pseudogene TRBV3-2) and TRBJ2-7; a possible D gene is TRBD1 (7 bases). CDR1 and CDR2 from the germline V gene are LGHDT and YNNKEL (reference sequence). The length of the CDR3 is 15 residues. V was shortened by 5 bases and J by 0 bases, with 14 bases between the two germline ends. The CDR3 reads CASSGGTAPSYEQYF. In nucleotides, the CDR3 is TGTGCCAGCAGCGGAGGGACAGCCCCCTCCTACGAGCAGTACTTC.

V gene TRBV2 combines with J gene TRBJ2-1; TRBD2 aligns across 7 bases. From germline, CDR1 is SNHLY and CDR2 FYNNEI. This CDR3 has 13 residues. V was clipped by 4 bases and J by 6 bases; unmatched bases: 3. As DNA, the CDR3 is TGTGCCAGCAGTGGCGAGCGGGGCAATGAGCAGTTCTTC. Protein sequence: CASSGERGNEQFF. The full variable domain, its missing parts supplied by reference TRBV2 and TRBJ2-1, is EPEVTQTPSHQVTQMGQEVILRCVPISNHLYFYWYRQILGQKVEFLVSFYNNEISEKSEIFDDQFSVERPDGSNFTLKIRSTKLEDSAMYFCASSGERGNEQFFGPGTRLTVL.

The chain employs TRBV7-2 and TRBJ1-1; unclear D gene. The germline CDR1 and CDR2 sequences are SGHTA and FQGNSA. Trimming stripped 3 bases from V and 6 bases from J, with 11 bases between. CDR3 length equals 13 residues. CDR3 in DNA: TGTGCCAGCAGCTTCGGGTTGTCCGCTGAAGCTTTCTTT. It translates to CASSFGLSAEAFF.

J is TRBJ1-1 and V is TRBV2, with TRBD1 matching over 7 bases. The CDR3 has 15 amino acids. V was pared by 6 bases and J by 1 base, with 8 bases of the junction left unmatched. Per germline, CDR1 SNHLY and CDR2 FYNNEI. The CDR3 here is CASSEQGMRNTEAFF. CDR3 DNA sequence: TGTGCCAGCAGCGAACAGGGGATGAGGAACACTGAAGCTTTCTTT.

This sequence joins TRBV18 and TRBJ2-7; 10 bases line up with TRBD1. The trim removed 3 bases at V and 7 bases at J, leaving 6 bases unmatched. Looked up from germline, CDR1 is KGHSH and CDR2 is LQKENI. The CDR3 runs to 14 residues. The CDR3 DNA is TGTGCCAGCTCACCCGGGACAGGGGAAGGGGAGCAGTACTTC. Amino acids: CASSPGTGEGEQYF.

CDR3 nucleotides: TGTGCCAGCAGCTTGGGGGGCATCTCCAGTGAGACCCAGTACTTC. Its translation is CASSLGGISSETQYF. This sequence joins TRBV5-4 and TRBJ2-5; D possibly corresponds to TRBD1 (5 bases). Germline CDR1 and CDR2: SGHNT and YYREEE (reference sequence). Trimming cost V 0 bases and J 5 bases, with 14 bases left between them. The CDR3 runs to 15 residues.

The chain uses TRBV28 and TRBJ1-2; a possible D gene is TRBD1 (6 bases). The CDR3 runs 17 residues. Between the trimmed V and J ends, which lost 5 bases and 7 bases, there was a span of 26 bases. Germline V gives CDR1 MDHEN, CDR2 SYDVKM. The CDR3 DNA follows: TGTGCCAGCAGTCCATGGGATGGGACACCCAAAGGTACTGGCTACACCTTC. It translates to CASSPWDGTPKGTGYTF.

The chain joins TRBV28 to TRBJ1-6, with 8 bases aligning to TRBD1. The CDR3 contains 14 residues. The V and J ends lost 8 bases and 5 bases, in that order; junction bases with no gene match: 5. Germline V gene data show CDR1 as MDHEN and CDR2 as SYDVKM. CDR3 residues: CASRTGINNSPLHF. In DNA, the CDR3 is TGTGCCAGCCGGACAGGGATAAATAATTCACCCCTCCACTTT.

The chain combines TRBV3-1 (or the pseudogene TRBV3-2) with TRBJ2-1, with 8 nucleotides matching TRBD2. The CDR3 covers 14 residues. CDR1 is LGHDT, CDR2 YNNKEL, per germline (reference sequence). Trimming removed 5 bases from V and 8 bases from J; junction bases left unmatched: 8. CDR3 amino acids: CASSYSGVNDEQFF. The CDR3 nucleotides are TGTGCCAGCAGCTATAGCGGGGTGAACGATGAGCAGTTCTTC.

The V and J genes are TRBV3-1 (or the pseudogene TRBV3-2) and TRBJ1-6; D is unresolved. This CDR3 has 13 residues. Germline CDR1 and CDR2: LGHDT and YNNKEL (reference sequence). V was clipped by 4 bases and J by 8 bases, with 9 bases between them. The CDR3 sequence: CASSRRLDSPLHF. The DNA of the CDR3 is TGTGCCAGCAGCCGTCGGTTAGATTCACCCCTCCACTTT.

The J gene is TRBJ2-3, the V gene TRBV28; TRBD1 aligns across 9 bases. Trimming removed 5 bases from V and 2 bases from J; junction bases left unmatched: 8. The CDR3 has 16 residues. CDR1 and CDR2 from the germline V gene are MDHEN and SYDVKM. CDR3 region: CASSNRQGVLTDTQYF. CDR3 DNA sequence: TGTGCCAGCAGTAACCGACAGGGGGTGCTCACAGATACGCAGTATTTT.

The chain employs TRBV6-5 and TRBJ2-6; 11 nucleotides match TRBD1. This CDR3 region has 15 residues. Germline V gene data show CDR1 as MNHEY and CDR2 as SVGAGI. V shed 8 bases, J shed 3 bases, and the junction held 3 bases outside the gene matches. The CDR3 is CASWTGGLGANVLTF. DNA of the CDR3: TGTGCCAGCTGGACAGGGGGCCTTGGGGCCAACGTCCTGACTTTC.

The chain uses TRBV4-1 and TRBJ2-3, with TRBD2 as a possible D gene (7 bases). CDR3 length: 17 residues. Germline CDR1 reads MGHRA; CDR2 reads YSYEKL. The ends were cut back, 4 bases at V and 2 bases at J, with 19 bases in the middle. The CDR3 loop is CASSPPRRGPSTDTQYF. CDR3 nucleotides: TGCGCCAGCAGCCCGCCTAGGCGGGGGCCTTCCACAGATACGCAGTATTTT.

In this sample, this clone turned up a few times. Other DNA sequences in this specimen translate into the identical CDR3. The V gene is TRBV2, the J gene TRBJ1-1; the D gene is possibly TRBD1 (5 bases). The germline gives CDR1 SNHLY, CDR2 FYNNEI. The V end lost 3 bases, the J end lost 2 bases, and 7 bases lay between the germline ends. The CDR3 extends over 13 amino acids. The CDR3 here is CASSEGLNTEAFF. The CDR3 nucleotides read TGTGCCAGCAGTGAGGGGCTTAACACTGAAGCTTTCTTT. Supplemented by reference TRBV2 and TRBJ1-1, the full variable domain reads EPEVTQTPSHQVTQMGQEVILRCVPISNHLYFYWYRQILGQKVEFLVSFYNNEISEKSEIFDDQFSVERPDGSNFTLKIRSTKLEDSAMYFCASSEGLNTEAFFGQGTRLTVV.